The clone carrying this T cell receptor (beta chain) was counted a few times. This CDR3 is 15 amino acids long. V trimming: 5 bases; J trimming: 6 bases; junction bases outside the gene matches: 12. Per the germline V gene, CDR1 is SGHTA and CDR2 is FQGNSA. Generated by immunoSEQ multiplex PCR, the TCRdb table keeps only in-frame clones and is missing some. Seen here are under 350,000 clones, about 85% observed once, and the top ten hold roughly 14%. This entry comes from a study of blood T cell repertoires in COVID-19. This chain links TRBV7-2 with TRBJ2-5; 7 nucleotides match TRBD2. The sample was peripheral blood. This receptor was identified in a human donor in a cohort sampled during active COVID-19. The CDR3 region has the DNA TGTGCCAGCAGCCCCCGGGCGGGAGCCGCAAAGACCCAGTACTTC. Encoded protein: CASSPRAGAAKTQYF.